The 6 T cell receptor beta chains given below trace back to one sample, sequenced in a study of T cell repertoires in cytomegalovirus infection. TCRdb re-derived calls from the reads in MiXCR, one entry per CDR3 protein. The table records roughly 800,000 distinct CDR3 sequences, around 29% of them present only once. Their specific antigens are unknown. The sequencing here drew on cultured CD8+ T cells from PBMCs, taken from culture after CMV antigen stimulation. These receptors were collected from a human donor in good health (CMV status not recorded). Some clones in this sample may be carry-over from other donors' samples.

This clonotype came up a few times. The gene calls are TRBV6-1 and TRBJ2-1; the D gene is possibly TRBD1 (6 bases). The CDR3 totals 14 residues. The V end was cut by 4 bases, the J end by 8 bases, with 15 bases between. Per the germline V gene, CDR1 is MNHNS and CDR2 is SASEGT. The CDR3 region has the DNA TGTGCCAGCAGTGCCGCCAGGGGTTTCTATGAGCAGTTCTTC. Protein product: CASSAARGFYEQFF.

This clonotype has more than one count but fewer than ten. The chain employs TRBV7-9 and TRBJ1-1, with D uncertain. The CDR3 totals 9 residues. Germline loops: CDR1 SEHNR, CDR2 FQNEAQ (reference sequence). The germline V and J ends were trimmed by 3 bases and 9 bases, with 2 bases remaining between them. Written as DNA, the CDR3 is TGTGCCAGCAGCTTTAAAGCTTTCTTT. Protein: CASSFKAFF.

This clonotype has ten or more counts. The chain uses TRBV6-5 and TRBJ1-2; D is unresolved. Germline V lookup: CDR1 MNHEY, CDR2 SVGAGI. There are 15 residues in the CDR3. V dropped 4 bases and J dropped 4 bases, with 16 bases sitting between them. As DNA, the CDR3 is TGTGCCAGCAGTTCCCGGTTCCGGATAGGCTATGGCTACACCTTC. This translates into CASSSRFRIGYGYTF.

A few counts support this clonotype. The CDR3, as DNA: TGTGCCAGCAGTGAAATGGGGACAGCTACCTCCACAGATACGCAGTATTTT. As protein: CASSEMGTATSTDTQYF. V and J are TRBV6-1 and TRBJ2-3, with TRBD1 identical over 7 bases. This CDR3 has 17 amino acids. After removal of 2 bases from V and 2 bases from J, the junction contained 10 bases not matched to a gene. Germline V gene data show CDR1 as MNHNS and CDR2 as SASEGT.

This clonotype has only a few counts. The chain employs TRBV27 and TRBJ1-5, with D possibly TRBD1 on 5 matching bases. This CDR3 comprises 14 residues. CDR1 is MNHEY and CDR2 is SMNVEV in the germline V gene (reference sequence). Trimming took off 3 bases at V and 4 bases at J, with 10 bases between the two ends. CDR3 region: CASSFGTENQPQHF. The CDR3 nucleotides are TGTGCCAGCAGTTTTGGGACCGAGAATCAGCCCCAGCATTTT.

This clonotype showed up many times. The chain has TRBV7-2 and TRBJ1-1; possibly TRBD1 for D (5 bases). V lost 1 base and J 4 bases, leaving 16 bases between the germline ends. This CDR3 spans 16 amino acids. Germline CDR1 is SGHTA and CDR2 is FQGNSA. CDR3 sequence: CASSLDYGASSTEAFF. Written as DNA, the CDR3 is TGTGCCAGCAGCTTAGATTATGGGGCCTCGAGCACTGAAGCTTTCTTT.